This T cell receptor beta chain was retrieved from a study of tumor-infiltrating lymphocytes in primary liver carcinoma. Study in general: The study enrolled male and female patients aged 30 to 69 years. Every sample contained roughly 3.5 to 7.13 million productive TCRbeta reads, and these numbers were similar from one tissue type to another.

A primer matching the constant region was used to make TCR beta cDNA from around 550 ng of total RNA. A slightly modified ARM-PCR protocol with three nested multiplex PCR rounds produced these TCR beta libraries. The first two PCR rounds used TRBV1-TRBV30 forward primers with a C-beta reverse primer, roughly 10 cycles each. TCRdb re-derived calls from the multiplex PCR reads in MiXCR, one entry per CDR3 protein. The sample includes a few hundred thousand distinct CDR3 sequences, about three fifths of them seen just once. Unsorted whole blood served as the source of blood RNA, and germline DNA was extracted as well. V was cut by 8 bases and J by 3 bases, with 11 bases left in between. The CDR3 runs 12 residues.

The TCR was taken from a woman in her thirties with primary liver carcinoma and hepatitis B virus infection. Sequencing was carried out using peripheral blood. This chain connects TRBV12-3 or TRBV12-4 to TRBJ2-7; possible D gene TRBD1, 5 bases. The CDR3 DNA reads TGTGCCAGCGGTTCGGACAACTACGAGCAGTACTTC. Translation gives CASGSDNYEQYF.